This T cell receptor beta chain was found in a study of identical twins. Findings and limits, study-wide: There were fewer insertions in abundant cord blood beta clonotypes, but memory repertoires showed no such pattern.

In TCRdb, the 5' RACE reads were re-called with MiXCR into one record per CDR3 protein. Here the sample spans 250,000 to 300,000 distinct CDR3 sequences, about 8.5% being singletons. Trimming removed 5 bases at V and 2 bases at J, with 14 bases between. Germline V gives CDR1 MNHEY, CDR2 SVGEGT. The CDR3 runs to 15 residues. Notes on this clonotype: What it binds is unknown.

This sample also appeared in a second study, on yellow fever vaccine responses in identical twins.

The material sequenced was CD8+ T cells sorted from blood. This clonotype originated in a woman aged 18-35 years in good health. V is TRBV6-2 or TRBV6-3 and J is TRBJ2-3; D not certain. CDR3 sequence: CASSGSVGITDTQYF. Written as DNA, the CDR3 is TGTGCCAGCAGTGGATCCGTGGGGATCACAGATACGCAGTATTTT.